Shown below are 9 T cell receptor beta chains from a single sample sequenced in a study of blood T cell repertoires in COVID-19. TCRdb's copy holds only in-frame clones and misses some; the assay was immunoSEQ multiplex PCR. The table records 25,000 to 30,000 clones, around 91% of them present only once. Sequenced: peripheral blood. The receptor set was obtained from a man aged 55 to 70 with acute or convalescent COVID-19.

The chain links TRBV11-2 to TRBJ2-2; 11 bases map to TRBD2. With V trimmed by 5 bases and J by 0 bases, 5 bases remained unmatched. CDR3 length: 17 residues. In germline, CDR1 is SGHAT, CDR2 FQNNGV. In DNA form, the CDR3 reads TGTGCCAGCAGCCCCGGGACTAGCGGTTCGAACACCGGGGAGCTGTTTTTT. Translating it yields CASSPGTSGSNTGELFF.

Here the CDR3 reads CASSPGASGTGELFF. CDR3 bases: TGTGCCAGCAGCCCAGGGGCTAGCGGGACCGGGGAGCTGTTTTTT. The chain couples TRBV9 to TRBJ2-2, with 8 positions matching TRBD2. CDR3 length: 15 amino acids. V shed 4 bases, J shed 5 bases, and the junction held 7 bases outside the gene matches. Germline V gene data show CDR1 as SGDLS and CDR2 as YYNGEE.

This rearrangement joins TRBV18 to TRBJ1-1; D possibly corresponds to TRBD1 (5 bases). There are 15 residues in the CDR3. The germline CDR1 and CDR2 sequences are KGHSH and LQKENI. V lost 3 bases to trimming and J lost 0 bases, with 11 bases between them. Here the CDR3 DNA reads TGTGCCAGCTCACCGGGGCCCTCCATGAACACTGAAGCTTTCTTT. It codes for CASSPGPSMNTEAFF. Variable domain in full (rest from reference TRBV18 and TRBJ1-1): NAGVMQNPRHLVRRRGQEARLRCSPMKGHSHVYWYRQLPEEGLKFMVYLQKENIIDESGMPKERFSAEFPKEGPSILRIQQVVRGDSAAYFCASSPGPSMNTEAFFGQGTRLTVV.

This sequence joins TRBV28 and TRBJ2-1; 10 bases are a match to TRBD2. Germline CDR1 MDHEN, CDR2 SYDVKM. With V trimmed by 6 bases and J by 0 bases, 5 bases remained unmatched. The CDR3 loop spans 16 amino acids. The CDR3 spells CASRGSGRASYNEQFF. Written as DNA, the CDR3 is TGTGCCAGCAGGGGGAGCGGGAGGGCCTCCTACAATGAGCAGTTCTTC.

The chain is built from TRBV6-5 and TRBJ2-1, with D hard to call. Per the germline V gene, CDR1 is MNHEY and CDR2 is SVGAGI. The CDR3 consists of 13 residues. The germline V and J ends were trimmed by 5 bases and 0 bases, with 5 bases remaining between them. The CDR3 DNA is TGTGCCAGCAGTAGGAGCTCCTACAATGAGCAGTTCTTC. The encoded protein is CASSRSSYNEQFF.

The rearrangement uses TRBV18 and TRBJ1-2, with TRBD1 identical over 8 bases. Germline values: CDR1 KGHSH, CDR2 LQKENI. With V trimmed by 3 bases and J by 6 bases, 9 bases remained unmatched. The CDR3 has 15 amino acids. CDR3 loop: CASSPGGQARHGYTF. CDR3 DNA sequence: TGTGCCAGCTCACCGGGGGGACAGGCGAGGCATGGCTACACCTTC.

The chain links TRBV7-9 to TRBJ2-7; 7 bases match TRBD2. Looked up from germline, CDR1 is SEHNR and CDR2 is FQNEAQ (reference sequence). The CDR3 runs 14 residues. V was pared by 7 bases and J by 3 bases, with 9 bases of the junction left unmatched. In nucleotides, the CDR3 is TGTGCCAGCATGCCGACTAGCAGAAACTACGAGCAGTACTTC. This sequence encodes CASMPTSRNYEQYF.

The V call is TRBV9, the J call TRBJ2-7, with D tentatively TRBD2 (5 bases). V was clipped by 0 bases and J by 4 bases, with 17 bases between them. The CDR3 has 16 amino acids. Germline-derived CDR1 and CDR2 are SGDLS and YYNGEE. The CDR3 reads CASSVGAGLIPYEQYF. The CDR3, as DNA: TGTGCCAGCAGCGTAGGGGCGGGTCTCATCCCATACGAGCAGTACTTC.

This rearrangement joins TRBV28 to TRBJ1-2, with a tentative D call TRBD1 (5 bases). Germline V gene lookup returns CDR1 MDHEN and CDR2 SYDVKM. The V gene lost 5 bases and the J gene lost 2 bases, with 12 bases spanning the gap. The CDR3 covers 14 residues. The CDR3 here is CASSEVQGNYGYTF. The CDR3 DNA reads as TGTGCCAGCAGTGAAGTCCAGGGAAACTATGGCTACACCTTC.